The 22 T cell receptor beta chains reported below all come from one sample, sequenced in a study of cytomegalovirus exposure and HLA in healthy donors. 13 Jbeta primers and 60 Vbeta primers were used for the PCR. The protocol was immunoSEQ multiplex PCR, while the TCRdb copy is restricted to in-frame clones and leaves out a portion. This table has 60,000 to 75,000 clones, approximately 74% appearing once. Material for sequencing was PBMCs. The receptor set was obtained from a woman aged 30 to 39 in good health and CMV-seropositive.

The V gene is TRBV4-3, the J gene TRBJ2-7, with 7 bases matching TRBD2. Germline assignment: CDR1 LGHNA and CDR2 YSLEER. Losses at the gene ends were 1 base for V and 1 base for J; bases not matched to a gene: 4. This CDR3 has 15 amino acids. The CDR3 DNA is TGCGCCAGCAGCCAAGCTAGCGGAGTATCCTACGAGCAGTACTTC. This translates into CASSQASGVSYEQYF.

The rearrangement links TRBV7-9 to TRBJ2-5; 7 positions match TRBD2. The CDR3 has 16 residues. The V gene's germline CDR1 is SEHNR and CDR2 FQNEAQ (reference sequence). V lost 1 base and J lost 2; bases outside the gene matches: 7. The CDR3 nucleotides read TGTGCCAGCAGCTTAGGGGGGGGACTACCTCAAGAGACCCAGTACTTC. This sequence encodes CASSLGGGLPQETQYF. Supplemented by reference TRBV7-9 and TRBJ2-5, the full variable domain reads DTGVSQNPRHKITKRGQNVTFRCDPISEHNRLYWYRQTLGQGPEFLTYFQNEAQLEKSRLLSDRFSAERPKGSFSTLEIQRTEQGDSAMYLCASSLGGGLPQETQYFGPGTRLLVL.

This chain connects TRBV9 to TRBJ1-3, with D tentatively TRBD1 (6 bases). The CDR3 length is 16 residues. V lost 0 bases to trimming and J lost 0 bases, with 10 bases between them. Germline V gene sequence: CDR1 SGDLS, CDR2 YYNGEE. The CDR3 region has the DNA TGTGCCAGCAGCGTAGTTGGGGGCAACTCTGGAAACACCATATATTTT. This gives the protein CASSVVGGNSGNTIYF. Looking up the rest from reference TRBV9 and TRBJ1-3 gives the full variable domain: DSGVTQTPKHLITATGQRVTLRCSPRSGDLSVYWYQQSLDQGLQFLIQYYNGEERAKGNILERFSAQQFPDLHSELNLSSLELGDSALYFCASSVVGGNSGNTIYFGEGSWLTVV.

This clone has only one observation. V is TRBV6-5 and J is TRBJ2-5, with D possibly TRBD1 on 6 matching bases. V was trimmed by 6 bases and J by 3 bases, leaving 11 bases between them. Looked up from germline, CDR1 is MNHEY and CDR2 is SVGAGI. The CDR3 is made up of 13 amino acids. This CDR3 is CASRSSGEETQYF. The CDR3 nucleotides read TGTGCCAGCAGATCCTCAGGGGAAGAGACCCAGTACTTC.

This sequence joins TRBV28 and TRBJ2-7; D gene uncertain. CDR1 is MDHEN and CDR2 is SYDVKM in the germline V gene. CDR3 length equals 12 residues. V was clipped by 6 bases and J by 3 bases, with 9 bases between them. For the CDR3, the DNA is TGTGCCAGCAGCCCCTCGGGCTACGAGCAGTACTTC. Protein sequence: CASSPSGYEQYF.

The V gene is TRBV7-9, the J gene TRBJ1-2; D is perhaps TRBD1 (6 bases). Trimming left V 1 base short and J 7 bases short, with 16 bases between. CDR1 is SEHNR, CDR2 FQNEAQ, per germline (reference sequence). The CDR3 totals 15 residues. CDR3 loop: CASSLDRALGGGYTF. Here the CDR3 DNA reads TGTGCCAGCAGCTTAGACAGGGCCCTCGGTGGTGGCTACACCTTC.

V gene TRBV18 combines with J gene TRBJ1-1; 9 bases map to TRBD1. The CDR3 is 14 amino acids. V lost 4 bases to trimming and J lost 4 bases; unmatched junction nucleotides: 4. Germline CDR1 and CDR2: KGHSH and LQKENI. The CDR3 nucleotides read TGTGCCAGCTCACTAGGACAGGGGAGCACTGAAGCTTTCTTT. Translating gives CASSLGQGSTEAFF.

V gene TRBV18 combines with J gene TRBJ1-5; D is unresolved. Germline V gene sequence: CDR1 KGHSH, CDR2 LQKENI. The V gene lost 1 base and the J gene lost 6 bases, with 19 bases spanning the gap. The CDR3 has 17 amino acids. In nucleotides, the CDR3 is TGTGCCAGCTCACCACGGGCGGGTACAACTAGGAGTCAGCCCCAGCATTTT. It codes for CASSPRAGTTRSQPQHF.

The chain employs TRBV11-2 and TRBJ1-2; TRBD1 aligns across 7 bases. V lost 8 bases to trimming and J lost 4 bases; unmatched junction nucleotides: 10. This CDR3 contains 14 residues. The germline CDR1 and CDR2 sequences are SGHAT and FQNNGV. In nucleotides, the CDR3 is TGTGCCAGCCGCTCCATCGGGACAGCCTATGGCTACACCTTC. Translating gives CASRSIGTAYGYTF.

The chain carries TRBV5-1 and TRBJ2-1, with 10 positions matching TRBD2. Germline lookup yields CDR1 SGHRS and CDR2 YFSETQ. The CDR3 length is 18 residues. V trimming: 4 bases; J trimming: 1 base; junction bases outside the gene matches: 11. The CDR3, as DNA: TGCGCCAGCAGCCTGGAGGGTAGCGGGAGGCTTTCCTACAATGAGCAGTTCTTC. Its translation is CASSLEGSGRLSYNEQFF.

The J gene is TRBJ2-7, the V gene TRBV6-1; the match to TRBD1 covers 10 bases. J lost 5 bases, V lost 6 bases, and 4 bases had no gene match. The CDR3 has 13 residues. The germline V gene encodes CDR1 MNHNS and CDR2 SASEGT. DNA of the CDR3: TGTGCCAGCAGACGACAGGGGGCCCACGAGCAGTACTTC. Translating it yields CASRRQGAHEQYF.

V is TRBV9 and J is TRBJ2-5; D might be TRBD1 (6 bases). The germline CDR1 and CDR2 sequences are SGDLS and YYNGEE. CDR3 length: 13 amino acids. V lost 3 bases and J lost 5, with 11 bases in between. CDR3 region: CASSEQGRETQYF. CDR3 bases: TGTGCCAGCAGCGAACAGGGTAGGGAGACCCAGTACTTC.

This chain uses TRBV18 with TRBJ2-1, with 12 nucleotides matching TRBD2. The V segment lost 6 bases and the J segment 2 bases; nucleotides outside the gene matches: 8. CDR1 and CDR2 from the germline V gene are KGHSH and LQKENI. The CDR3 covers 17 residues. Here the CDR3 DNA reads TGTGCCAGCTCCCGAGGACTAGCGGGACGCCCCTACAATGAGCAGTTCTTC. Translating gives CASSRGLAGRPYNEQFF. The full variable domain, its missing parts supplied by reference TRBV18 and TRBJ2-1, is NAGVMQNPRHLVRRRGQEARLRCSPMKGHSHVYWYRQLPEEGLKFMVYLQKENIIDESGMPKERFSAEFPKEGPSILRIQQVVRGDSAAYFCASSRGLAGRPYNEQFFGPGTRLTVL.

The chain is built from TRBV13 and TRBJ2-1; D call uncertain. Looked up from germline, CDR1 is PRHDT and CDR2 is FYEKMQ (reference sequence). The CDR3 extends over 14 amino acids. The V end was cut by 5 bases, the J end by 7 bases, with 15 bases between. The chain's CDR3 is CASSLEANQNEQFF. The CDR3 DNA reads TGTGCCAGCAGCCTTGAGGCCAACCAAAATGAGCAGTTCTTC.

The chain is built from TRBV10-3 and TRBJ2-3; TRBD1 agrees at 7 bases. CDR3 length: 12 residues. V trimming: 8 bases; J trimming: 5 bases; junction bases outside the gene matches: 4. The germline V gene has CDR1 ENHRY and CDR2 SYGVKD. The CDR3 is CAIGTAIDTQYF. The CDR3 nucleotides are TGTGCCATCGGGACAGCGATAGATACGCAGTATTTT.

The chain combines TRBV18 with TRBJ2-5, with D hard to call. The CDR3 has 15 amino acids. V was shortened by 4 bases and J by 6 bases, with 18 bases between the two germline ends. Germline V gene lookup returns CDR1 KGHSH and CDR2 LQKENI. In DNA, the CDR3 is TGTGCCAGCTCACTCCCCATACACCAGTCCCAGACCCAGTACTTC. Its protein product is CASSLPIHQSQTQYF.

The rearrangement uses TRBV27 and TRBJ1-1; no firm D call. V was shortened by 5 bases and J by 0 bases, with 10 bases between the two germline ends. The CDR3 runs to 14 residues. Germline CDR1 and CDR2: MNHEY and SMNVEV (reference sequence). The CDR3 region is CASSLAGLNTEAFF. CDR3 nucleotide sequence: TGTGCCAGCAGTCTGGCAGGCCTGAACACTGAAGCTTTCTTT.

This sequence joins TRBV29-1 and TRBJ2-7; D possibly corresponds to TRBD2 (6 bases). V was pared by 4 bases and J by 1 base, with 14 bases between. Germline CDR1 reads SQVTM; CDR2 reads ANQGSEA. The CDR3 loop spans 14 amino acids. The CDR3 coding sequence is TGCAGCGTTGTTGGCGGGGTTAATTCCTACGAGCAGTACTTC. As protein: CSVVGGVNSYEQYF.

The rearrangement uses TRBV28 and TRBJ1-1, with D unclear. V lost 7 bases to trimming and J lost 0 bases, with 9 bases between them. Per germline, CDR1 MDHEN and CDR2 SYDVKM. The CDR3 length is 13 residues. The CDR3 DNA sequence: TGTGCCAGCACGTTACAGCTGAACACTGAAGCTTTCTTT. Its protein is CASTLQLNTEAFF. The full variable domain, in which reference TRBV28 and TRBJ1-1 provide the parts outside the CDR3, is DVKVTQSSRYLVKRTGEKVFLECVQDMDHENMFWYRQDPGLGLRLIYFSYDVKMKEKGDIPEGYSVSREKKERFSLILESASTNQTSMYLCASTLQLNTEAFFGQGTRLTVV.

The rearrangement links TRBV28 to TRBJ1-1, with unresolved D. Trimming removed 3 bases from V and 3 bases from J, with 5 bases in between. The CDR3 contains 12 residues. Germline V gene data show CDR1 as MDHEN and CDR2 as SYDVKM. CDR3 protein: CASSLVDTEAFF. The CDR3, as DNA: TGTGCCAGCAGTTTGGTAGACACTGAAGCTTTCTTT.

This clone was recorded a few times. J is TRBJ1-1 and V is TRBV7-2; D remains ambiguous. The V gene lost 7 bases and the J gene lost 4 bases, with 22 bases spanning the gap. The CDR3 is made up of 16 amino acids. Germline values: CDR1 SGHTA, CDR2 FQGNSA. DNA of the CDR3: TGTGCCAGCACGTTGCAACCATCTCGGGTCTCCACTGAAGCTTTCTTT. This codes for CASTLQPSRVSTEAFF.

This sequence joins TRBV15 and TRBJ2-7; the match to TRBD1 covers 12 bases. The CDR3 runs 12 residues. V trimming: 9 bases; J trimming: 6 bases; junction bases outside the gene matches: 3. CDR1 and CDR2 from the germline V gene are LNHNV and YYDKDF (reference sequence). Here the CDR3 DNA reads TGTGCCACGGGACAGGGGGCTAGCGAGCAGTACTTC. It encodes CATGQGASEQYF.